This is a list of T cell receptor beta chains from one sample in a study of blood T cell repertoires in COVID-19. The table came from immunoSEQ multiplex PCR; TCRdb's copy has only in-frame clones and leaves some out. The table shows about 240,000 clones, with approximately 85% occurring only once. Sequencing was done on a sample of peripheral blood. All receptors derive from an elderly man with acute or convalescent COVID-19. Both conserved end residues are part of each CDR3. Each record gives: J gene, V gene, CDR3 protein.

J gene: TRBJ1-1; V gene: TRBV28; CDR3 protein: CASRLRQGFLLNTEAFF
J gene: TRBJ1-5; V gene: TRBV19; CDR3 protein: CASSFQQGAGEPQHF
J gene: TRBJ2-1; V gene: TRBV12-3/TRBV12-4; CDR3 protein: CASSFGYGNEQFF
J gene: TRBJ2-3; V gene: TRBV6-5; CDR3 protein: CASSYRPGSTDTQYF
J gene: TRBJ2-1; V gene: TRBV28; CDR3 protein: CASSLTGNEQFF
J gene: TRBJ2-7; V gene: TRBV7-8; CDR3 protein: CASSLFLGGKSEQYF
J gene: TRBJ1-5; V gene: TRBV24-1; CDR3 protein: CATSALDSQPQHF
J gene: TRBJ1-1; V gene: TRBV5-1; CDR3 protein: CASSLAARNLMNTEAFF
J gene: TRBJ1-5; V gene: TRBV5-1; CDR3 protein: CASSLIPGDAQPQHF
J gene: TRBJ1-5; V gene: TRBV2; CDR3 protein: CASSDSLGPQHF
J gene: TRBJ2-7; V gene: TRBV20-1; CDR3 protein: CSASSAWSSYEQYF
J gene: TRBJ1-2; V gene: TRBV6-6; CDR3 protein: CASSSAAGTVTYGYTF
J gene: TRBJ2-7; V gene: TRBV4-1; CDR3 protein: CASSQARQSYEQYF
J gene: TRBJ2-7; V gene: TRBV9; CDR3 protein: CASSPGRGTPHEQYF
J gene: TRBJ1-1; V gene: TRBV28; CDR3 protein: CASSFSQAEAFF
J gene: TRBJ2-1; V gene: TRBV25-1; CDR3 protein: CASGIPGLRLSEQFF
J gene: TRBJ1-5; V gene: TRBV5-1; CDR3 protein: CASSLGPGVGQPQHF
J gene: TRBJ2-7; V gene: TRBV5-1; CDR3 protein: CASSSSGTGVYEQYF